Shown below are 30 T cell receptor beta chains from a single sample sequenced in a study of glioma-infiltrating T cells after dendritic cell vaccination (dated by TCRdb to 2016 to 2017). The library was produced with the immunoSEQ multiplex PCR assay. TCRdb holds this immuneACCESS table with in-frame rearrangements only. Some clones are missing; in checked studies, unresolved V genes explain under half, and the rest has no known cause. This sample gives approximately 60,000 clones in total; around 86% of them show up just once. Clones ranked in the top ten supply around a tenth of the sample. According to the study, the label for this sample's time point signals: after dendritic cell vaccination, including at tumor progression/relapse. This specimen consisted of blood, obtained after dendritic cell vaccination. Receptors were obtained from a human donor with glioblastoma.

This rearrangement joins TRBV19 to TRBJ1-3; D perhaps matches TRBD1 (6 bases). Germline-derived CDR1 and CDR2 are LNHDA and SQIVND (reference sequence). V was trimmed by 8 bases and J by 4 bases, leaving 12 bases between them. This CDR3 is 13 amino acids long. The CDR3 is CASVPGGGNTIYF. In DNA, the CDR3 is TGTGCCAGTGTACCGGGGGGCGGAAACACCATATATTTT.

The CDR3 region has the DNA TGTGCCAGCAGCGCACAGACAGGATCCGGGGCCAACGTCCTGACTTTC. This encodes CASSAQTGSGANVLTF. The chain uses TRBV7-3 and TRBJ2-6; tentative D call: TRBD1 (6 bases). Trimming shortened V by 5 bases and J by 4 bases, and 15 bases separated the two germline ends. Per germline, CDR1 SGHTA and CDR2 FQGTGA. The CDR3 is made up of 16 amino acids.

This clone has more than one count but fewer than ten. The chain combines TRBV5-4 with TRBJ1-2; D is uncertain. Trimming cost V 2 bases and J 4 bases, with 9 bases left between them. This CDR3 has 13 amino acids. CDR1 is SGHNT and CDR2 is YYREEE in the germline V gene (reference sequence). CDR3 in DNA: TGTGCCAGCAGCTTTACAGCTGGCTATGGCTACACCTTC. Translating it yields CASSFTAGYGYTF.

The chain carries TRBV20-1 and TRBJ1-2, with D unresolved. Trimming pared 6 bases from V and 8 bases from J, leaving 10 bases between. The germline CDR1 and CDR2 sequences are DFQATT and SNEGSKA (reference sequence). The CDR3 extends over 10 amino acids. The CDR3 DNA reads TGCAGTGCCCCCTGGGAGGGCTACACCTTC. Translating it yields CSAPWEGYTF.

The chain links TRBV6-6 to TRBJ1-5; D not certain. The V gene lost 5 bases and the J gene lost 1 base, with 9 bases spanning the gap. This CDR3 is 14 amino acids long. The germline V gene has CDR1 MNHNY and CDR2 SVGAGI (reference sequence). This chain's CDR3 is CASSLPGSNQPQHF. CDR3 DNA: TGTGCCAGCAGTCTACCCGGGAGCAATCAGCCCCAGCATTTT.

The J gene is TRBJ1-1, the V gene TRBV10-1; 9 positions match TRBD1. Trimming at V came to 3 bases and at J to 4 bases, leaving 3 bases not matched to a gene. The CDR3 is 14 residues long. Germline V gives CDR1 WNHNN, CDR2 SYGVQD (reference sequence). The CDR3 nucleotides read TGCGCCAGCAGTGAAACAGGGGGCATCACTGAAGCTTTCTTT. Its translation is CASSETGGITEAFF.

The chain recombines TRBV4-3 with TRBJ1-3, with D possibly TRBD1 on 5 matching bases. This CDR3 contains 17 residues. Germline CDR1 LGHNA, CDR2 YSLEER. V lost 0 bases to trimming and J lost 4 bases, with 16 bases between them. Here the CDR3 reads CASSQDGGGVRGNTIYF. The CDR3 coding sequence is TGCGCCAGCAGCCAAGATGGGGGAGGGGTGAGAGGAAACACCATATATTTT.

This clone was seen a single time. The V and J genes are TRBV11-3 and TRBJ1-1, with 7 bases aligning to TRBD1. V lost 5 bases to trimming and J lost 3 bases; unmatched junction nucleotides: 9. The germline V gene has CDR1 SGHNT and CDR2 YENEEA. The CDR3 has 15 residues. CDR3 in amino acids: CASSREGGADTEAFF. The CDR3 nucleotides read TGTGCCAGCAGCCGAGAAGGGGGCGCGGACACTGAAGCTTTCTTT.

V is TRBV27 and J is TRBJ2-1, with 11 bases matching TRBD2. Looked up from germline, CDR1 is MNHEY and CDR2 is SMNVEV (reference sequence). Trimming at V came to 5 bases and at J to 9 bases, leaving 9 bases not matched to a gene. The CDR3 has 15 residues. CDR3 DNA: TGTGCCAGCAGTCAGACTAGCGGGGCGTCGTCTGAGCAGTTCTTC. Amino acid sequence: CASSQTSGASSEQFF.

In nucleotides, the CDR3 is TGCGCCAGCAGGATCTCCCCCGGAGGCATACAAGAGACCCAGTACTTC. It specifies CASRISPGGIQETQYF. V is TRBV5-1 and J is TRBJ2-5; perhaps TRBD2 as D (5 bases). Germline CDR1 is SGHRS and CDR2 is YFSETQ. There are 16 residues in the CDR3. V gave up 5 bases and J gave up 2 bases, with 19 bases separating them.

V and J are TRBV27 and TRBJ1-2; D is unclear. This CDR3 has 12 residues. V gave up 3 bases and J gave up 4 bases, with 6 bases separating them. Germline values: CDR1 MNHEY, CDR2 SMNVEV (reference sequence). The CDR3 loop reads CASSFRGYGYTF. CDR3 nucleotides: TGTGCCAGCAGTTTCCGGGGCTATGGCTACACCTTC.

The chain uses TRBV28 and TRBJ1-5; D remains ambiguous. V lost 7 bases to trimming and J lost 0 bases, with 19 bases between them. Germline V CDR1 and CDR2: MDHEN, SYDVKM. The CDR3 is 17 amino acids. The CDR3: CASTLTLEADSNQPQHF. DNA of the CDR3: TGTGCCAGCACTCTGACCTTGGAGGCCGATAGCAATCAGCCCCAGCATTTT.

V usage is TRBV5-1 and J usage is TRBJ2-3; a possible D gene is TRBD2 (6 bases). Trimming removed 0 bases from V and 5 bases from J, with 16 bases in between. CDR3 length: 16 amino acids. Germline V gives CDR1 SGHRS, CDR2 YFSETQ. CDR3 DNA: TGCGCCAGCAGCTTGGAGGCGGGAAGGTTGGGAGATACGCAGTATTTT. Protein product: CASSLEAGRLGDTQYF.

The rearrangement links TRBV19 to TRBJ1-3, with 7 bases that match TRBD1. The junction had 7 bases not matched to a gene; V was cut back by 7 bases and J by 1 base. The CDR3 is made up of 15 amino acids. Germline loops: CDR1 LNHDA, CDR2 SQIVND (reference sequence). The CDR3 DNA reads TGTGCCAGTACTGCGGAGGGGGCGTCTGGAAACACCATATATTTT. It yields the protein CASTAEGASGNTIYF.

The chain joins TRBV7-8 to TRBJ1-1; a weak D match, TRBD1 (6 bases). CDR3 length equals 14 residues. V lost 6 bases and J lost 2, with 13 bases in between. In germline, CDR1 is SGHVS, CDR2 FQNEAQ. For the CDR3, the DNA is TGTGCCAGCAGTCGTCCGGGACACAACACTGAAGCTTTCTTT. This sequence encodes CASSRPGHNTEAFF.

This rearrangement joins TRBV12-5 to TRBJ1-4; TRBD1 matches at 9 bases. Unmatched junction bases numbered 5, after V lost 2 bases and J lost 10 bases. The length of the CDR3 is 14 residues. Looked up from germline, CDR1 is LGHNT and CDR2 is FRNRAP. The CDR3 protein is CASGLTGGGGKLFF. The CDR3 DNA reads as TGTGCTAGTGGTTTGACAGGGGGCGGAGGAAAACTGTTTTTT.

Written as DNA, the CDR3 is TGTGCCAGCAGTAATAACAGGGAAAGCAGTGAGCAGTTCTTC. Translation: CASSNNRESSEQFF. The chain links TRBV6-4 to TRBJ2-1; a weak D match, TRBD1 (6 bases). CDR1 and CDR2 from the germline V gene are MRHNA and SNTAGT. The CDR3 has 14 amino acids. V was clipped by 5 bases and J by 9 bases, with 17 bases between them.

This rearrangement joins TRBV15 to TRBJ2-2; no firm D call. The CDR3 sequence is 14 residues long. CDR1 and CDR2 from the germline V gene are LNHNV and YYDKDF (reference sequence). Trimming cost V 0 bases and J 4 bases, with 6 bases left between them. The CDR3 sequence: CATSRDVSTGELFF. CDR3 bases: TGTGCCACCAGCAGAGATGTGAGCACCGGGGAGCTGTTTTTT.

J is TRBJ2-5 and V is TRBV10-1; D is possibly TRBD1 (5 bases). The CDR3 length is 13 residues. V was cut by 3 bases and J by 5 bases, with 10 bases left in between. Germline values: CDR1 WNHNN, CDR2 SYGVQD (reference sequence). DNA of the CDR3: TGCGCCAGCAGTGATACAGGAAGGGAGACCCAGTACTTC. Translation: CASSDTGRETQYF.

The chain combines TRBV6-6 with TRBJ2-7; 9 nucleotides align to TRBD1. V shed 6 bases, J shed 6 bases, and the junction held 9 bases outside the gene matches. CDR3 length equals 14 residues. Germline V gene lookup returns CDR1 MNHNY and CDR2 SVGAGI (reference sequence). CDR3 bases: TGTGCCAGCAGCGAGGGGGACAGGGCTGGCGAGCAGTACTTC. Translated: CASSEGDRAGEQYF.

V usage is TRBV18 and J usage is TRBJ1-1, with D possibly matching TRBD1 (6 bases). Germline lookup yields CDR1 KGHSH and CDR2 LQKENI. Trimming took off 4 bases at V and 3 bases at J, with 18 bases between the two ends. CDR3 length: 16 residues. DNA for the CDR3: TGTGCCAGCTCACTAGGGGGGGCTACATCGGACACTGAAGCTTTCTTT. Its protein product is CASSLGGATSDTEAFF.

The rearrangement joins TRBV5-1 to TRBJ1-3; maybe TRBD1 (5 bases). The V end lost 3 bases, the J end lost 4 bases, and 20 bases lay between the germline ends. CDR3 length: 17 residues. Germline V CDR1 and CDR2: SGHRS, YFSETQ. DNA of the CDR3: TGCGCCAGCAGCTCCGAACCCCAGGGAACCAGGGGAAACACCATATATTTT. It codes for CASSSEPQGTRGNTIYF.

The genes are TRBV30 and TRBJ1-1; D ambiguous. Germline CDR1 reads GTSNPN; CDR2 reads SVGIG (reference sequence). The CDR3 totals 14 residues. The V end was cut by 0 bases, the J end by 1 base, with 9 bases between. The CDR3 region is CAWSVQWANTEAFF. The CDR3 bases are TGTGCCTGGAGTGTACAATGGGCGAACACTGAAGCTTTCTTT.

The CDR3 DNA reads TGTGCCAGCAGAGGGGACAGGGGGCCCTACGAGCAGTACTTC. Translation: CASRGDRGPYEQYF. This chain uses TRBV6-5 with TRBJ2-7, with TRBD1 matching over 12 bases. The CDR3 extends over 14 amino acids. The germline gives CDR1 MNHEY, CDR2 SVGAGI. J was trimmed by 2 bases and V by 6 bases; bases with no gene match: 2.

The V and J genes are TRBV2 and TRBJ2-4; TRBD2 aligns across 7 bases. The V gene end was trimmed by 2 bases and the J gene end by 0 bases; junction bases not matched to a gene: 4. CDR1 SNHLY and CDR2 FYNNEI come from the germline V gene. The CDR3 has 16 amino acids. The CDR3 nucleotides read TGTGCCAGCAGTGAACGGGGAGGGAGAGCCAAAAACATTCAGTACTTC. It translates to CASSERGGRAKNIQYF.

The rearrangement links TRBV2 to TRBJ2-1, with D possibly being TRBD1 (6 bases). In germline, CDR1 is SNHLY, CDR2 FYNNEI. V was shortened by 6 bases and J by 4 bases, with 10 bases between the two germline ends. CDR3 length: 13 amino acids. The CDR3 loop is CASSDRIYNEQFF. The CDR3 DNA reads TGTGCCAGCAGCGACAGGATTTACAATGAGCAGTTCTTC.

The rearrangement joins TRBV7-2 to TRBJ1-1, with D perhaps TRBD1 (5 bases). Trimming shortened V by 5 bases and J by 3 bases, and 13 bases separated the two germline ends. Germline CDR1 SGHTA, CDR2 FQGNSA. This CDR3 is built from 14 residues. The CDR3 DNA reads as TGTGCCAGCAGCCCTAGGACAACGGACACTGAAGCTTTCTTT. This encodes CASSPRTTDTEAFF.

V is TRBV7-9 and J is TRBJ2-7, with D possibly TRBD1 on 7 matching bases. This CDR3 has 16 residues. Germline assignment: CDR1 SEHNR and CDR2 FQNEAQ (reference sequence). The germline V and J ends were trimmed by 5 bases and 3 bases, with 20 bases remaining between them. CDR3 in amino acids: CASSQGDRQGGYEQYF. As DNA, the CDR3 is TGTGCCAGCAGCCAGGGCGATAGACAGGGAGGCTACGAGCAGTACTTC.

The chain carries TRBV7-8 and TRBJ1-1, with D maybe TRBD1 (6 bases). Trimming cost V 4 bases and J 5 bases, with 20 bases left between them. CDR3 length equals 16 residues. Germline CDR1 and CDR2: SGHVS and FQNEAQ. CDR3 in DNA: TGTGCCAGCAGCTCCCGCGGGGGGGCGATGGGGACTGAAGCTTTCTTT. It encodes CASSSRGGAMGTEAFF.

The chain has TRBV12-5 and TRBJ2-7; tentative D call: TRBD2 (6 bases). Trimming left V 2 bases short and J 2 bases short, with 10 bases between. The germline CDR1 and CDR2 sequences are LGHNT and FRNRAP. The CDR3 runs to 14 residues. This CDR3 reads CASGLLGGTYEQYF. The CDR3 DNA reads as TGTGCTAGTGGTTTGCTGGGCGGGACCTACGAGCAGTACTTC.